A single TCR beta chain is shown here with its context. The antigen is undetermined. The entry originates in a study of T-cell reconstitution after alpha-beta-depleted transplantation in children. Unique molecular identifiers were built into the TCRbeta library. One entry per CDR3 protein results from TCRdb running MiXCR on the PCR reads. The table shows more than 400,000 distinct CDR3 sequences, with roughly 43% occurring only once. Per the germline V gene, CDR1 is LGHDT and CDR2 is YNNKEL (reference sequence). The V gene end was trimmed by 3 bases and the J gene end by 6 bases; junction bases not matched to a gene: 10. The CDR3 is 15 residues long. General study results and limits: Once a year had passed after transplant, T-cell counts and diversity came mostly from newly produced T cells.

The sample here was PBMCs, taken before TCRalphabeta/CD19-depleted stem cell transplant. The chain carries TRBV3-1 and TRBJ1-1; 7 bases are shared with TRBD1. This TCR derives from a girl aged 2 to 10 with aplastic anemia, due to receive a stem cell transplant. The CDR3 sequence: CASSQRQGTRPEAFF. CDR3 nucleotides: TGTGCCAGCAGCCAGCGACAGGGCACGCGGCCTGAAGCTTTCTTT.